The clone carrying this TCR beta chain has a single count. Its target is not known. The data belong to a study of shared clonotypes between healthy human individuals. On the study more broadly: Donors, aged 18 to 49, were two women and a few men.

The V gene lost 5 bases and the J gene lost 1 base, with 9 bases spanning the gap. The germline V gene has CDR1 SEHNR and CDR2 FQNEAQ (reference sequence). This CDR3 contains 13 residues. The table came from immunoSEQ multiplex PCR; TCRdb's copy has only in-frame clones and leaves some out. This repertoire shows approximately 98,000 clones, 68% found once; its top ten account for 24%. Findings and limits, study-wide: Sequencing depth was expected to affect clonotype sharing among donors.

The TCR comes from a woman aged 30 to 39 in good health. Sequenced input: memory CD8+ T cells sorted from blood. Subset reported: CD45RO+ cells pooled with CCR7-negative TemRA cells. The genes are TRBV7-9 and TRBJ2-7; D is undetermined. CDR3 in DNA: TGTGCCAGCAGCCCGGACGGTTCCTACGAGCAGTACTTC. Translating it yields CASSPDGSYEQYF.